The entry that follows covers one T cell receptor (beta chain) sequence. The authors processed graft tissue to release intraepithelial and lamina propria lymphocytes. The data were obtained in a study of graft-versus-host responses after intestinal transplantation. TCRdb's table, derived via immunoSEQ multiplex PCR, lists solely in-frame clones and lacks some. This table holds some 4,800 clones, about three quarters found once. The specimen comprised ileum tissue, sampled around 120 days after intestinal transplantation. The sequence derives from a human patient who received an intestinal transplant, so some T cells may come from the graft donor.

The CDR3 here is CASSLREAAGELFF. In nucleotides, the CDR3 is TGTGCCAGCAGCTTAAGGGAGGCGGCCGGGGAGCTGTTTTTT. This chain joins TRBV7-6 and TRBJ2-2, with D tentatively TRBD2 (6 bases). The CDR3 runs to 14 residues. The V gene lost 2 bases and the J gene lost 6 bases, with 10 bases spanning the gap. Germline V CDR1 and CDR2: SGHVS, FNYEAQ.